Listed below are T cell receptor beta chains from one sample, sequenced in a study of blood T cells in healthy people across ages. TCRdb reprocessed the 5' RACE reads via MiXCR and lists one record per CDR3 protein. The repertoire holds hundreds of thousands of distinct CDR3 sequences, with roughly 56% as singletons. The sample taken for sequencing was blood. Every receptor here comes from a man in his forties in good health. Each CDR3 is given with its conserved first and last residue. The order of the fields is clone size, D gene, V gene, J gene, CDR3 protein, CDR3 DNA. The D gene is left open where the match is weak. Clone size, where shown, is once, few, many, or a class for clones that have expanded.

.,TRBD2,TRBV2,TRBJ2-1,CASSVRRLARDNEQFF,TGTGCCAGCAGTGTGCGCCGACTAGCGAGGGACAATGAGCAGTTCTTC
.,TRBD2,TRBV6-5,TRBJ2-3,CASSELAGGDTQYF,TGTGCCAGCAGTGAGTTAGCGGGAGGTGATACGCAGTATTTT
.,.,TRBV29-1,TRBJ2-3,CSVGLLTGYNDQYF,TGCAGCGTTGGGCTGCTGACAGGTTACAATGATCAGTATTTT
few,TRBD1,TRBV29-1,TRBJ2-7,CSARTGGTYEQYF,TGCAGCGCTCGGACAGGTGGGACCTACGAGCAGTACTTC
.,.,TRBV7-2,TRBJ2-6,CASTTGSSGANVLTF,TGTGCCAGCACCACGGGGAGCTCTGGGGCCAACGTCCTGACTTTC
few,TRBD2,TRBV5-1,TRBJ2-7,CASSRALADSYEQYF,TGCGCCAGCAGCCGAGCCCTAGCGGACTCCTACGAGCAGTACTTC
.,.,TRBV7-2,TRBJ2-7,CASSLGPGPSSYNEQYF,TGTGCCAGCAGCTTAGGACCGGGACCAAGCTCCTACAATGAGCAGTACTTC
.,TRBD2,TRBV6-1,TRBJ2-1,CASNPTSGANNEQFF,TGTGCCAGCAACCCGACTAGCGGAGCTAACAATGAGCAGTTCTTC
.,TRBD2,TRBV20-1,TRBJ2-1,CSAPWTSLHNEQFF,TGCAGTGCTCCATGGACTAGCTTACATAATGAGCAGTTCTTC
.,TRBD1,TRBV29-1,TRBJ2-5,CSVEGLGQGLQTQMETQYF,TGCAGCGTTGAAGGCCTAGGACAGGGGCTCCAAACCCAAATGGAGACCCAGTACTTC
few,.,TRBV25-1,TRBJ2-7,CASSVLYEQYF,TGTGCCAGCAGTGTCCTCTACGAGCAGTACTTC
.,.,TRBV7-9,TRBJ2-3,CASSPWSSTDTQYF,TGTGCCAGCAGCCCGTGGTCTAGCACAGATACGCAGTATTTT
.,.,TRBV3-1,TRBJ2-7,CASSRSQGGYEQYF,TGTGCCAGCAGCCGCAGTCAGGGAGGATACGAGCAGTACTTC
.,.,TRBV12-3/TRBV12-4,TRBJ1-1,CASSFEFNEGNTEAFF,TGTGCCAGCAGTTTTGAGTTTAACGAAGGAAATACTGAAGCTTTCTTT
.,.,TRBV20-1,TRBJ1-6,CSASYRALYNSPLHF,TGCAGTGCTAGTTACAGGGCGCTATATAATTCACCCCTCCACTTT
.,.,TRBV6-2/TRBV6-3,TRBJ2-3,CASSNSHPDTQYF,TGTGCCAGCAGTAACTCCCATCCGGATACGCAGTATTTT
.,TRBD2,TRBV4-2,TRBJ2-7,CASSQDGAGLADNEQYF,TGTGCCAGCAGCCAAGATGGGGCGGGACTAGCGGACAATGAGCAGTACTTC
.,TRBD2,TRBV20-1,TRBJ2-7,CSAPLLAGGPYDYNEQYF,TGCAGTGCCCCCCTACTAGCGGGGGGCCCCTACGATTACAATGAGCAGTACTTC
few,TRBD2,TRBV27,TRBJ2-7,CASTSLLAGNYEQYF,TGTGCCAGCACTTCGTTACTAGCGGGAAACTACGAGCAGTACTTC
.,.,TRBV5-1,TRBJ2-1,CASSGGQQGLNNEQFF,TGCGCCAGCAGCGGCGGACAGCAAGGATTGAACAATGAGCAGTTCTTC
.,.,TRBV7-2,TRBJ2-1,CASSPRVRPGEQFF,TGTGCCAGCAGCCCCCGGGTCCGACCGGGTGAGCAGTTCTTC
.,TRBD1,TRBV7-9,TRBJ2-3,CASSLSRTGLSTDTQYF,TGTGCCAGCAGCTTATCCCGGACAGGGCTTTCCACAGATACGCAGTATTTT
.,.,TRBV10-3,TRBJ1-4,CASGGATNEKLFF,TGTGCCTCCGGGGGTGCCACTAATGAAAAACTGTTTTTT
.,TRBD2,TRBV6-1,TRBJ2-7,CASSTQGLAGLRGVYEQYF,TGTGCCAGCAGTACCCAAGGACTAGCGGGGCTTCGAGGGGTCTACGAGCAGTACTTC
few,.,TRBV10-3,TRBJ2-7,CAINTADYEQYF,TGTGCCATCAACACAGCGGACTACGAGCAGTACTTC
.,.,TRBV20-1,TRBJ2-7,CSFDRIQGSEQYF,TGCAGTTTCGACCGGATACAGGGCTCCGAGCAGTACTTC
.,TRBD1,TRBV7-2,TRBJ2-3,CASSAGQGRADTQYF,TGTGCCAGCAGCGCCGGACAGGGAAGAGCAGATACGCAGTATTTT
.,TRBD1,TRBV6-2/TRBV6-3,TRBJ2-7,CASAHSGTGGVPGSYEQYF,TGTGCCAGCGCTCACAGCGGGACAGGGGGCGTGCCGGGCTCCTACGAGCAGTACTTC
.,.,TRBV20-1,TRBJ2-7,CSARLPGLADGEQYF,TGCAGTGCTAGGTTACCGGGACTCGCGGATGGCGAGCAGTACTTC
.,.,TRBV25-1,TRBJ1-1,CASRGVWGENTEAFF,TGTGCCAGCAGGGGTGTCTGGGGGGAAAACACTGAAGCTTTCTTT
.,TRBD1,TRBV7-3,TRBJ1-1,CASSPGQGGLAFF,TGTGCCAGCAGCCCCGGACAGGGTGGGCTGGCTTTCTTT
.,.,TRBV9,TRBJ2-3,CASSVEGLDTQYF,TGTGCCAGCAGCGTAGAAGGGTTAGATACGCAGTATTTT
.,.,TRBV21-1,TRBJ1-6,CASKGGGWSSYNSPLHF,TGTGCCAGCAAAGGGGGTGGGTGGAGCTCCTATAATTCACCCCTCCACTTT
few,TRBD1,TRBV6-6,TRBJ2-1,CASTGTGGGEQFF,TGTGCCAGCACTGGGACAGGGGGCGGTGAGCAGTTCTTC
.,.,TRBV5-1,TRBJ2-7,CASSLAPGRSYEQYF,TGCGCCAGCAGCTTGGCCCCCGGCAGATCCTACGAGCAGTACTTC
.,.,TRBV25-1,TRBJ1-2,CASSARGAAYGYTF,TGTGCCAGCAGTGCCCGCGGGGCAGCCTATGGCTACACCTTC
.,.,TRBV9,TRBJ2-2,CASSVGGGELFF,TGTGCCAGCAGCGTAGGAGGCGGGGAGCTGTTTTTT
.,.,TRBV27,TRBJ2-1,CATNSGVSSYNEQFF,TGTGCCACCAATTCCGGGGTGAGCTCCTACAATGAGCAGTTCTTC
once,.,TRBV7-9,TRBJ2-4,CASSRLKPGAPRSKNIQYF,TGTGCCAGCAGTCGATTAAAACCGGGGGCACCAAGATCCAAAAACATTCAGTACTTC
.,.,TRBV12-3/TRBV12-4,TRBJ1-1,CASRQAGATPDTEAFF,TGTGCCAGCAGGCAGGCTGGGGCGACCCCTGACACTGAAGCTTTCTTT
.,.,TRBV27,TRBJ1-5,CASNRQGVGQPQHF,TGTGCCAGCAACAGGCAGGGTGTAGGTCAGCCCCAGCATTTT
few,.,TRBV6-2/TRBV6-3,TRBJ2-7,CASSYYAIDEQYF,TGTGCCAGCAGTTACTACGCTATAGATGAGCAGTACTTC
.,.,TRBV11-2,TRBJ2-5,CASSLIAGQYF,TGTGCCAGCAGCTTAATCGCAGGGCAGTACTTC
.,.,TRBV5-1,TRBJ2-2,CASSPRTDHTNTGELFF,TGCGCCAGCAGCCCCCGGACAGATCATACGAACACCGGGGAGCTGTTTTTT
.,.,TRBV20-1,TRBJ1-2,CSARDQGYGYTF,TGCAGTGCTAGAGATCAGGGCTATGGCTACACCTTC
.,.,TRBV20-1,TRBJ1-6,CTGSPLHF,TGCACTGGGTCACCCCTCCACTTT